The entry below gives a single T cell receptor (beta chain) sequence along with its context. 60 Vbeta and 13 Jbeta primers were used in PCR. The protocol was immunoSEQ multiplex PCR, while the TCRdb copy is restricted to in-frame clones and leaves out a portion. Of roughly 76,000 clones in the sample, around three quarters were seen once. This sample was included in a study of cytomegalovirus exposure and HLA in healthy donors. The CDR3 sequence is 12 residues long. CDR1 MNHEY and CDR2 SVGAGI come from the germline V gene. V lost 8 bases and J 5 bases, leaving 12 bases between the germline ends. The TCR comes from a man under 40 in good health and CMV-seronegative. The sequenced material came from PBMCs. The J gene is TRBJ1-2, the V gene TRBV6-5; D ambiguous. CDR3 loop: CASGQAGYGYTF. In DNA, the CDR3 is TGTGCCAGCGGGCAGGCGGGATATGGCTACACCTTC.